This is a list of T cell receptor beta chains from one sample in a study of memory CD4+ T cells and cytomegalovirus serostatus. Sequenced by immunoSEQ multiplex PCR; TCRdb stores in-frame clones only, minus some. This table holds around 60,000 clones, 82% found once. Sequencing used memory CD4+ T cells from blood. These receptors all stem from an adult in good health and CMV-seronegative. CDR3s include the opening cysteine and the closing phenylalanine or tryptophan. Each record gives: D gene, V gene, CDR3 protein. D genes are given only for firm matches.

NA | TRBV15 | CATSRDRAANTEAFF
TRBD2 | TRBV9 | CASSGGVAGARGTGELFF
NA | TRBV5-4 | CASSSRTGTEAFF
NA | TRBV6-5 | CASSYTQGGGELFF
NA | TRBV18 | CASSPPSKGEQYF
NA | TRBV5-1 | CASSLAGTLSGANVLTF
TRBD1 | TRBV18 | CASSPTGGEVAYEQYF
NA | TRBV30 | CAFTRGWEQYF
TRBD1 | TRBV10-1 | CASSARTGKGEQFF
NA | TRBV5-8 | CASSLGGVPQGYF
NA | TRBV28 | CASSFTGANYGYTF
TRBD2 | TRBV7-9 | CASSLALEGAGKQFF
NA | TRBV2 | CASSEQNYGYTF
NA | TRBV7-9 | CASTSLATGSYGYTF
NA | TRBV5-6 | CASSLQGPYGYTF
NA | TRBV9 | CASSVGSRGNTNEKLFF